A single sample gave rise to the 30 T cell receptor beta chains below, sequenced in a study of CD8 T cells in ankylosing spondylitis. Study-wide results and limits: What seemed typical of ankylosing spondylitis blood was a TCR beta motif built from roughly eight highly homologous variants.

TCRdb redid the calling of the 5' RACE reads with MiXCR, one entry per CDR3 protein. The sample holds about 540,000 distinct CDR3 sequences, 12% seen once. No antigen is known for these receptors. Specimen: blood, either unsorted or a sorted T cell fraction (not recorded which). The receptor source for this set is a male donor with ankylosing spondylitis.

This clonotype occurred many times. This chain joins TRBV12-3 or TRBV12-4 and TRBJ1-2; weak D call: TRBD1 (5 bases). The V end lost 6 bases, the J end lost 4 bases, and 24 bases lay between the germline ends. The CDR3 has 17 residues. As DNA, the CDR3 is TGTGCCAGCAGCCTCGTCGAGGGGAAGGGGACCCCCTATGGCTACACCTTC. Translation: CASSLVEGKGTPYGYTF.

The V gene is TRBV6-1, the J gene TRBJ2-3; a possible D gene is TRBD2 (6 bases). Per the germline V gene, CDR1 is MNHNS and CDR2 is SASEGT. The CDR3 is 14 amino acids. Trimming removed 8 bases at V and 4 bases at J, with 16 bases between. CDR3 DNA: TGTGCCAGCGGGGGGACGGGGGAGTCAGATACGCAGTATTTT. The encoded protein is CASGGTGESDTQYF.

This clonotype appeared a few times. The J gene is TRBJ1-2, the V gene TRBV7-9; D is undetermined. The V and J ends lost 1 base and 4 bases respectively, with 10 bases between them. Germline CDR1 and CDR2: SEHNR and FQNEAQ (reference sequence). This CDR3 contains 14 residues. CDR3 sequence: CASSLDTRIYGYTF. The CDR3 DNA sequence: TGTGCCAGCAGCTTAGATACACGAATCTATGGCTACACCTTC.

The V gene is TRBV12-3 or TRBV12-4, the J gene TRBJ1-1; the match to TRBD1 covers 11 bases. The ends lost 4 bases at V and 7 bases at J; junction bases unmatched: 8. This CDR3 is 15 amino acids long. The CDR3 here is CASSSTGQGGIEAFF. The CDR3 DNA reads as TGTGCCAGCAGTTCCACGGGACAGGGGGGGATTGAAGCTTTCTTT.

The CDR3 DNA reads TGTGCCACCAGCAGAGATTTACGACAGGGGAGTACTGAAGCTTTCTTT. Its translation is CATSRDLRQGSTEAFF. The chain recombines TRBV15 with TRBJ1-1, with 8 bases aligning to TRBD1. V trimming: 0 bases; J trimming: 5 bases; junction bases outside the gene matches: 8. CDR1 and CDR2 (germline): LNHNV, YYDKDF (reference sequence). The CDR3 covers 16 residues.

The chain recombines TRBV5-5 with TRBJ1-1; D is perhaps TRBD1 (5 bases). Trimming shortened V by 0 bases and J by 5 bases, and 14 bases separated the two germline ends. The CDR3 runs to 15 residues. CDR1 and CDR2 (germline): SGHKS, YYEKEE (reference sequence). CDR3 sequence: CASSLGPWGRTEAFF. The CDR3, as DNA: TGTGCCAGCAGCTTGGGTCCATGGGGCAGGACTGAAGCTTTCTTT.

In this sample, this clonotype turned up a few times. J is TRBJ1-2 and V is TRBV28, with D unclear. V lost 5 bases, J lost 4 bases, and 14 bases lay in between. Germline assignment: CDR1 MDHEN and CDR2 SYDVKM. There are 14 residues in the CDR3. DNA for the CDR3: TGTGCCAGCAGTCCTCACCCGGACCTCTATGGCTACACCTTC. Its translation: CASSPHPDLYGYTF.

This clonotype showed up just a few times. The chain links TRBV12-3 or TRBV12-4 to TRBJ1-1; weak D call: TRBD1 (5 bases). The CDR3 is 18 amino acids. Trimming stripped 0 bases from V and 4 bases from J, with 21 bases between. The CDR3 DNA is TGTGCCAGCAGTTTAGCGTTTCGTGGAAGGGGCCTTGGCACTGAAGCTTTCTTT. It codes for CASSLAFRGRGLGTEAFF.

The chain couples TRBV20-1 to TRBJ2-3; TRBD2 aligns across 12 bases. The CDR3 has 19 residues. Unmatched junction bases numbered 11, after V lost 0 bases and J lost 1 base. Germline loops: CDR1 DFQATT, CDR2 SNEGSKA (reference sequence). The CDR3 sequence: CSARDRLAGGPGRTDTQYF. CDR3 coding DNA: TGCAGTGCTAGAGATCGGCTAGCGGGAGGGCCAGGTCGCACAGATACGCAGTATTTT.

The table lists this clonotype with a few counts. The chain joins TRBV20-1 to TRBJ1-2, with 7 bases that match TRBD1. The CDR3 contains 14 residues. From germline, CDR1 is DFQATT and CDR2 SNEGSKA (reference sequence). J lost 5 bases, V lost 3 bases, and 9 bases had no gene match. The chain's CDR3 is CSAREDRLDYGYTF. The CDR3 nucleotides read TGCAGTGCTAGGGAGGACAGGCTGGATTATGGCTACACCTTC.

The V call is TRBV5-1, the J call TRBJ2-5; D call uncertain. V shed 3 bases and J shed 5 bases, with 11 bases lying between them. The CDR3 has 13 residues. CDR1 is SGHRS, CDR2 YFSETQ, per germline. This chain's CDR3 is CASSSAFGETQYF. The CDR3 nucleotides are TGCGCCAGCAGCTCCGCCTTCGGGGAGACCCAGTACTTC.

This clonotype came up a few times. The rearrangement joins TRBV25-1 to TRBJ1-4; D remains ambiguous. V lost 4 bases and J 2 bases, leaving 14 bases between the germline ends. The length of the CDR3 is 16 residues. The germline gives CDR1 MGHDK, CDR2 SYGVNS. CDR3: CASSASGRRTNEKLFF. The CDR3 DNA sequence: TGTGCCAGCAGTGCTTCGGGGAGGAGGACTAATGAAAAACTGTTTTTT.

The rearrangement links TRBV20-1 to TRBJ2-3, with a possible D match to TRBD1 (6 bases). The CDR3 contains 12 residues. Trimming pared 4 bases from V and 5 bases from J, leaving 10 bases between. Germline CDR1 reads DFQATT; CDR2 reads SNEGSKA (reference sequence). CDR3: CSAKQGGDTQYF. CDR3 coding DNA: TGCAGTGCTAAACAGGGCGGAGATACGCAGTATTTT.

The gene calls are TRBV7-6 and TRBJ2-5, with a possible D match to TRBD2 (6 bases). This CDR3 contains 15 residues. Trimming left V 1 base short and J 5 bases short, with 14 bases between. CDR1 and CDR2 (germline): SGHVS, FNYEAQ. CDR3 protein: CASSLEGGGGETQYF. CDR3 sequence (DNA): TGTGCCAGCAGCTTAGAAGGAGGAGGAGGGGAGACCCAGTACTTC.

This clonotype has just a few counts. V is TRBV2 and J is TRBJ1-1, with 8 bases aligning to TRBD1. J gave up 0 bases and V 9 bases, and 15 bases lay outside the gene matches. Looked up from germline, CDR1 is SNHLY and CDR2 is FYNNEI. CDR3 length: 17 residues. The CDR3 coding sequence is TGTGCCAGTTTTCGCCGACAGGGGAGAACGGTGAACACTGAAGCTTTCTTT. This sequence encodes CASFRRQGRTVNTEAFF.

This clonotype was observed a handful of times. The chain links TRBV7-2 to TRBJ2-1; 13 nucleotides agree with TRBD2. The V segment lost 5 bases and the J segment 15 bases; nucleotides outside the gene matches: 16. The CDR3 extends over 16 amino acids. Germline assignment: CDR1 SGHTA and CDR2 FQGNSA. The CDR3 loop is CASSPRGTSGTSPGFF. CDR3 nucleotides: TGTGCCAGCAGCCCTAGGGGGACTAGCGGGACCTCCCCGGGGTTCTTC.

This clonotype was detected a few times. The DNA of the CDR3 is TGCAGTGCTAGAGCTCGTGGACAGAGCCGCGAGCAGTACTTC. It yields the protein CSARARGQSREQYF. The V call is TRBV20-1, the J call TRBJ2-7; D possibly corresponds to TRBD1 (6 bases). The length of the CDR3 is 14 residues. Trimming pared 1 base from V and 6 bases from J, leaving 16 bases between. Germline CDR1 and CDR2: DFQATT and SNEGSKA (reference sequence).

V gene TRBV9 combines with J gene TRBJ1-3; TRBD1 is a possible D gene (5 bases). CDR1 is SGDLS, CDR2 YYNGEE, per germline. The length of the CDR3 is 15 residues. V was pared by 0 bases and J by 2 bases, with 9 bases between. CDR3 loop: CASSVGGDTGNTIYF. The CDR3 DNA sequence: TGTGCCAGCAGCGTAGGGGGGGATACTGGAAACACCATATATTTT. Full variable domain (remainder filled in from reference TRBV9 and TRBJ1-3): DSGVTQTPKHLITATGQRVTLRCSPRSGDLSVYWYQQSLDQGLQFLIQYYNGEERAKGNILERFSAQQFPDLHSELNLSSLELGDSALYFCASSVGGDTGNTIYFGEGSWLTVV.

This clonotype was counted between two and nine times. The J gene is TRBJ1-2, the V gene TRBV20-1; 9 bases match TRBD1. Germline V gene lookup returns CDR1 DFQATT and CDR2 SNEGSKA (reference sequence). J lost 6 bases, V lost 6 bases, and 8 bases had no gene match. The CDR3 consists of 13 residues. DNA of the CDR3: TGCAGTGCCATCGACAGGGGGATCGATGGCTACACCTTC. Protein product: CSAIDRGIDGYTF.

The chain joins TRBV20-1 to TRBJ2-2, with TRBD1 matching 7 bases. Germline trimming cut 0 bases from V and 6 bases from J; bases unmatched to any gene: 10. The CDR3 runs 16 residues. The germline CDR1 and CDR2 sequences are DFQATT and SNEGSKA (reference sequence). As DNA, the CDR3 is TGCAGTGCTAGAGAGATAGGTGACAGGGTGGCCGGGGAGCTGTTTTTT. It specifies CSAREIGDRVAGELFF.

The sample holds many counts of this clonotype. The chain is built from TRBV20-1 and TRBJ1-6; D not resolved. Germline CDR1 is DFQATT and CDR2 is SNEGSKA (reference sequence). This CDR3 is built from 15 residues. The germline V and J ends were trimmed by 6 bases and 5 bases, with 17 bases remaining between them. The chain's CDR3 is CSAQPLGRDNSPLHF. DNA for the CDR3: TGCAGTGCGCAGCCTTTGGGGAGGGATAATTCACCCCTCCACTTT.

The chain couples TRBV5-1 to TRBJ2-1; D possibly matches TRBD1 or TRBD2 (5 bases each). Germline V gene sequence: CDR1 SGHRS, CDR2 YFSETQ. V was pared by 3 bases and J by 3 bases, with 16 bases between. This CDR3 is built from 16 residues. As DNA, the CDR3 is TGCGCCAGCAGCTCCTGGTGGGGACGCGACTACAATGAGCAGTTCTTC. Protein: CASSSWWGRDYNEQFF.

This clonotype was seen a few times. The V gene is TRBV5-8, the J gene TRBJ2-3; the D gene is possibly TRBD1 (6 bases). In germline, CDR1 is SGHTS, CDR2 YDEGEE. CDR3 length: 14 amino acids. Trimming cost V 4 bases and J 5 bases, with 14 bases left between them. The CDR3 spells CASSARGRGDTQYF. The CDR3 DNA sequence: TGTGCCAGCAGCGCCAGGGGAAGAGGAGATACGCAGTATTTT.

The chain uses TRBV20-1 and TRBJ2-5; 10 nucleotides align to TRBD2. This CDR3 has 18 residues. V shed 0 bases and J 5 bases; nucleotides not matched to a gene: 15. Germline V gene sequence: CDR1 DFQATT, CDR2 SNEGSKA (reference sequence). The chain's CDR3 is CSARDLRTSGLGGETQYF. In nucleotides, the CDR3 is TGCAGTGCTAGAGATCTAAGGACTAGCGGACTTGGGGGCGAGACCCAGTACTTC.

The V and J genes are TRBV20-1 and TRBJ1-2; no clear D gene. CDR3 length equals 17 residues. In germline, CDR1 is DFQATT, CDR2 SNEGSKA (reference sequence). Trimming left V 0 bases short and J 2 bases short, with 19 bases between. CDR3 sequence reads: CSARDVDGEGRNYGYTF. The CDR3 coding sequence is TGCAGTGCTAGAGATGTCGATGGTGAAGGACGGAACTATGGCTACACCTTC.

This clonotype appeared many times. The rearrangement uses TRBV7-9 and TRBJ2-1; 14 bases align to TRBD2. Trimming cost V 3 bases and J 7 bases; bases outside gene matches: 5. Per the germline V gene, CDR1 is SEHNR and CDR2 is FQNEAQ (reference sequence). The CDR3 consists of 16 residues. The CDR3 sequence is CASSLGLAGAVNEQFF. The CDR3 nucleotides read TGTGCCAGCAGCTTGGGACTAGCGGGAGCGGTGAATGAGCAGTTCTTC.

The table lists this clonotype with a few counts. The chain carries TRBV7-9 and TRBJ2-2; 7 bases agree with TRBD1. The CDR3 runs 16 residues. The V segment lost 5 bases and the J segment 5 bases; nucleotides outside the gene matches: 11. The V gene's germline CDR1 is SEHNR and CDR2 FQNEAQ (reference sequence). CDR3 nucleotides: TGTGCCAGCAGCCCCCCCGGGACAGAGGTTACCGGGGAGCTGTTTTTT. Amino acids: CASSPPGTEVTGELFF.

The rearrangement uses TRBV10-3 and TRBJ1-1; 9 positions match TRBD1. In germline, CDR1 is ENHRY, CDR2 SYGVKD. This CDR3 contains 15 residues. J lost 5 bases, V lost 5 bases, and 9 bases had no gene match. CDR3 protein: CAISTHTGGNTEAFF. For the CDR3, the DNA is TGTGCCATCAGTACACATACAGGGGGCAATACTGAAGCTTTCTTT.

This clonotype was detected many times. V gene TRBV5-1 combines with J gene TRBJ2-7, with D maybe TRBD2 (6 bases). Germline V gene sequence: CDR1 SGHRS, CDR2 YFSETQ. The CDR3 covers 16 residues. V shed 0 bases and J shed 3 bases, with 16 bases lying between them. The CDR3 DNA is TGCGCCAGCAGCTTGGCAGGGTCTAGCGATTTCTACGAGCAGTACTTC. Its protein is CASSLAGSSDFYEQYF.

A few counts support this clonotype. The V call is TRBV28, the J call TRBJ2-7, with D uncertain. Trimming cost V 5 bases and J 3 bases, with 11 bases left between them. The germline V gene encodes CDR1 MDHEN and CDR2 SYDVKM. There are 13 residues in the CDR3. The CDR3 loop reads CASSLNGFYEQYV. CDR3 coding DNA: TGTGCCAGCAGTCTTAACGGCTTCTACGAGCAGTACGTC.